What follows describes a single T cell receptor beta chain. This clone was found once. Which antigen it targets is not known. No qualities accompany the bases; no much larger clone lies one base away. This record comes from a study of shared clonotypes between healthy human individuals (dated by TCRdb to 2020 to 2022). Study-level background: The cohort included three men and a couple of women between 18 and 49 years of age. To increase sequencing depth and limit assay-specific biases, TCR repertoire library preparation and sequencing were carried out by different laboratories using diverse techniques. Each donor's leukapheresis produced roughly between roughly 0.85 and 10 billion PBMCs. To estimate repertoire size and how much clonotypes are shared between individuals, the study performed deep sequencing of blood TCR repertoires from a handful of healthy adults. Broader findings and caveats from the paper: The small number of donors limited the genetic and exposure-history diversity represented. Sampling was restricted to blood, and TCR repertoires in tissue are likely to differ from TCR repertoires in blood. Pairwise subsampling indicated that sequencing depth was expected to affect the degree of clonotype sharing among donors.

TCR CDR3 regions were amplified from genomic DNA by multiplex PCR using the deep immunoSEQ assay. Extracted genomic DNA from each cell subset was distributed evenly across all wells of several immunoSEQ 96-well plates, and each plate was treated as a replicate. For unsorted PBMC, each replicate PCR was loaded with approximately 300 ng genomic DNA, equivalent to roughly 33,000 T cell genomes. Unsorted PBMC genomic DNA was sequenced across ten immunoSEQ deep assay plates. Purified libraries were measured with a Qubit 3.0 fluorometer, size-checked on a Bioanalyzer 2100, and measured again with the KAPA Library Quantification kit. A separate single-read 150-cycle Illumina NextSeq 550 flow cell was used to sequence each immunoSEQ 96-well plate. Concerning the study's data processing: Because only junctional sequences without quality scores were contained in the immunoSEQ output, filtering matching that applied to full-length reads could not be performed. To assign V/J genes and CDR3, sequences were annotated using PyIR, a Python wrapper for IgBLAST v1.9, with IMGT germline references. Reads were removed for weak V/J assignments (E-value above 1e-6), missing CDR3, stop codons, out-of-frame junctions, or ambiguous translated residues. V3J clonotypes were defined as sequences sharing an identical inferred V gene, J gene, and CDR3 amino acid sequence. To compute the percentage overlap between repertoires, the number of shared unique clonotypes was divided by the size of the smaller repertoire. RTK rarefaction, the Chao1 estimator, and Recon v2.1 estimates of unobserved clonotypes were used to assess repertoire richness. TCRdb stores this immuneACCESS table with in-frame sequences only. Part of the clones is absent; in the studies checked, under half of the shortfall reflects unresolved V genes, and no reason is known for the rest. D and trimming come from the DNA, and the V and J calls and clone size come from that table. This sample holds about 470,000 clones; roughly 77% were observed only once. The ten most abundant clones make up about 13% of the sample.

The donors were healthy, HIV-negative adults with no recently reported acute infections or vaccinations. Every donor was a Caucasian adult residing in Nashville, Tennessee, USA. For unsorted samples, about 90 million PBMCs were counted and genomic DNA was extracted with the QIAamp DNA Blood Mini kit. After blood collection by leukapheresis, PBMCs were isolated using Ficoll-Histopaque density gradient centrifugation and then cryopreserved in the vapor phase of liquid nitrogen. The V end loses 5 bases and the J end loses 2 bases, and a stretch of 16 bases separates them. CDR1 and CDR2 (LNHNV, YYDKDF) derive from the germline V gene (reference sequence). Including the terminal cysteine and phenylalanine, the CDR3 comprises 15 residues. Just the 45-base CDR3 DNA is kept, in frame starting at base 1.

The receptor was derived from a woman aged 35 to 49 in good health. Some clones in this sample may be carry-over from other donors' samples. Recombination joined TRBV15 with TRBJ2-7; the D gene is possibly TRBD2, with 5 bases matching. The specimen sequenced was PBMCs. The DNA is TGTGCCACCAGCCCTACCAAAGCGGAGACCTACGAGCAGTACTTC. It translates as CATSPTKAETYEQYF.